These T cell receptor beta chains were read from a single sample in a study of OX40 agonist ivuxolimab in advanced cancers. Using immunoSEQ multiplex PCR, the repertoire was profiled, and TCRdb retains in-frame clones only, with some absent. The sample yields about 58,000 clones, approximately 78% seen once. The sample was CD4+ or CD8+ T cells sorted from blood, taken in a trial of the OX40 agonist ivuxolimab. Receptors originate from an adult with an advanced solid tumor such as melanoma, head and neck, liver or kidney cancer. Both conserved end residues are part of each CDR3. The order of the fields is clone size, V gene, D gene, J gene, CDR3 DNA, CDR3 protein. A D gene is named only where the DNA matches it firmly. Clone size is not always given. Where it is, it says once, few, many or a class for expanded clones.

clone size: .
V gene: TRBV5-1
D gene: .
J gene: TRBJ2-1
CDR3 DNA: TGCGCCAGCAGCTTTCTAACGGGGGCGGACACTGAGCAGTTCTTC
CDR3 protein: CASSFLTGADTEQFF

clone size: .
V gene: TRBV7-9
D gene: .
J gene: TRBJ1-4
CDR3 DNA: TGTGCCAACAGCTCCCTCCGGAGCGGGAAACTGTTTTTT
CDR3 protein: CANSSLRSGKLFF

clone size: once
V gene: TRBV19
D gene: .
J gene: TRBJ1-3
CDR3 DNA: TGTGCCAGTAGTCCCCGGGGATTTACCACTAGCTCTGAAAACTCTGGAAACACCATATATTTT
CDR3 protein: CASSPRGFTTSSENSGNTIYF

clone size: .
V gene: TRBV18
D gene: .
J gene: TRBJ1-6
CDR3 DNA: TGTGCCAGCTCACCTTGGGAATTGGATTCACCCCTCCACTTT
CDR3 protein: CASSPWELDSPLHF

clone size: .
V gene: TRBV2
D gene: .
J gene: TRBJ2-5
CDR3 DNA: TGTGCCAGCAGTGTTAGATCCCAAGAGACCCAGTACTTC
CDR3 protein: CASSVRSQETQYF

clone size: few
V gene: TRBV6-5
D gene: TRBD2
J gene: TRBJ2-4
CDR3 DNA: TGTGCCAGCAGTTACGACGGTTGGGGGGGGTTAAACATTCAGTACTTC
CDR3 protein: CASSYDGWGGLNIQYF

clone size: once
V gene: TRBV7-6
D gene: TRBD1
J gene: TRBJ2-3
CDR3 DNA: TGTGCCAGCAGTGAAACAGGGGACAGGGGACCCACAGATACGCAGTATTTT
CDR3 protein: CASSETGDRGPTDTQYF

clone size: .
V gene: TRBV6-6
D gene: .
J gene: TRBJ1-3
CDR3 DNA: TGTGCCAGCAGTTACTCTCTACGTTCTGGAAACACCATATATTTT
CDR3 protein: CASSYSLRSGNTIYF

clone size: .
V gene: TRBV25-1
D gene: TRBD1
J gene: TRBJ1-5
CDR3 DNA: TGTGCCAGCAGTGGGACAGGGCGTGATCAGCCCCAGCATTTT
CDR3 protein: CASSGTGRDQPQHF

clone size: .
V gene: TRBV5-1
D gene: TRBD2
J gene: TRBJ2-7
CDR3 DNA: TGCGCCAGCAGCCCGGCAGCTAGCGGAGGAGTCTACGAGCAGTACTTC
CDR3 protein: CASSPAASGGVYEQYF

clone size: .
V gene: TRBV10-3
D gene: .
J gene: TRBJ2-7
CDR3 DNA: TGTGCCATCAGTGCGACGGACTACGAGCAGTACTTC
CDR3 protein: CAISATDYEQYF

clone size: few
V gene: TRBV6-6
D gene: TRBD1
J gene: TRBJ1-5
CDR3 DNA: TGTGCCAGCAGAGAGCCGACAGGGACCAATCAGCCCCAGCATTTT
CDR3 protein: CASREPTGTNQPQHF

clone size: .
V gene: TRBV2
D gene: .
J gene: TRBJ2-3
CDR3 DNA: TGTGCCAGCAGCCGGGCCATTGGGGGCACAGATACGCAGTATTTT
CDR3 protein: CASSRAIGGTDTQYF

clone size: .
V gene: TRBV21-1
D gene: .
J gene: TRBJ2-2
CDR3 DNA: TGTGCCAGCAGCAAAGGAGGGCCGAACACCGGGGAGCTGTTTTTT
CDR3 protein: CASSKGGPNTGELFF

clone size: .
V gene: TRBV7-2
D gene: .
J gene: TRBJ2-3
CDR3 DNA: TGTGCCAGCAGCCGGCAGAGTGGGGGGACTAGCACAGATACGCAGTATTTT
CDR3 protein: CASSRQSGGTSTDTQYF

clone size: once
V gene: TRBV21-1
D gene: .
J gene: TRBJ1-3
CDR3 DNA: TGTGCCAGCAGAAAGGGATTCTCTGGAAACACCATATATTTT
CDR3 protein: CASRKGFSGNTIYF

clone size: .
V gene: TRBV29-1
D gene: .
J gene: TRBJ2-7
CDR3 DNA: TGCAGCGTTGCGGCGGGGCTCACCTACGAGCAGTACTTC
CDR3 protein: CSVAAGLTYEQYF

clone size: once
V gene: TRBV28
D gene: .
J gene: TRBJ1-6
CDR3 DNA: TGTGCCAGCAGTTTTAGTGGACAGATTAATTCACCCCTCCACTTT
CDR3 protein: CASSFSGQINSPLHF

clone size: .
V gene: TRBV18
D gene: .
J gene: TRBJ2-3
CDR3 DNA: TGTGCCAGCTCACCACTTTCGGGTACAGATACGCAGTATTTT
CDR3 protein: CASSPLSGTDTQYF

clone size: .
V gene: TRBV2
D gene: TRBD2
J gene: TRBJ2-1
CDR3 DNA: TGTGCCAGCATTTGGACTAGCGGAGACAATGAGCAGTTCTTC
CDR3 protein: CASIWTSGDNEQFF

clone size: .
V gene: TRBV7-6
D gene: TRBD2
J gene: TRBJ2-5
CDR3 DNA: TGTGCCAGCAGCCGACGGGGGGGGCAAGAGACCCAGTACTTC
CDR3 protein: CASSRRGGQETQYF

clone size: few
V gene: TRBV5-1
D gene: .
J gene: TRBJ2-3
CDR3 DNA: TGCGCCAGCACCCTGGCGTCGAGACTAGGGTCAGATACGCAGTATTTT
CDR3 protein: CASTLASRLGSDTQYF

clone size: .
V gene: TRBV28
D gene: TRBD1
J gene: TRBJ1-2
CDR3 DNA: TGTGCCAGCAGTGACAGGGGGCGAGGGGACTATGGCTACACCTTC
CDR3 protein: CASSDRGRGDYGYTF

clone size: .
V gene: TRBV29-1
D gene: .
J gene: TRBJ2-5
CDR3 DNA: TGCAGCGTTCGGACATTCGTCCAAGAGACCCAGTACTTC
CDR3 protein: CSVRTFVQETQYF

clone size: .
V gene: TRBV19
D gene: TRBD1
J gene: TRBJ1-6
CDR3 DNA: TGTGCCAGTAGTATAGGGGACAGTAATAATTCACCCCTCCACTTT
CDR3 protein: CASSIGDSNNSPLHF

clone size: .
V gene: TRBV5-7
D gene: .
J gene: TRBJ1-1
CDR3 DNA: TGTGCCAGCAGCTCACAGGGCGGTGCTGAAGCTTTCTTT
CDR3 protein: CASSSQGGAEAFF

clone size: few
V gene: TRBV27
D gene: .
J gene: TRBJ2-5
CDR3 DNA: TGTGCCAGCAGTCTTTTGGGTCCTCAAGAGACCCAGTACTTC
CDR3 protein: CASSLLGPQETQYF

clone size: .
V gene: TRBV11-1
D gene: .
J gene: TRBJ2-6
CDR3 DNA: TGTGCCAGCAGCTTAAAAGGGACTGGGGCCAACGTCCTGACTTTC
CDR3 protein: CASSLKGTGANVLTF

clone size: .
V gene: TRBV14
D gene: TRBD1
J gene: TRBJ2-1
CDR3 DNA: TGTGCCAGCAGCCAAAGGTGGCCCCTACAGGGGGCACTCAATGAGCAGTTCTTC
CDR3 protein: CASSQRWPLQGALNEQFF

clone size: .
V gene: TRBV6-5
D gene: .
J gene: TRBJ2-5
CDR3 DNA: TGTGCCAGCACCGGAACTCGAGGGGGAGAGACCCAGTACTTC
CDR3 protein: CASTGTRGGETQYF

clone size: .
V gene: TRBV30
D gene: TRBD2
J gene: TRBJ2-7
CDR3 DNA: TGTGCCTGGAGTATAAACCTAGCGGGGGTCCCCTACGAGCAGTACTTC
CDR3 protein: CAWSINLAGVPYEQYF

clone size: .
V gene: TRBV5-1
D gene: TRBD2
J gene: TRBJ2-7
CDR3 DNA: TGCGCCAGCAGGCCTGGACTAGTATACGAGCAGTACTTC
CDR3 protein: CASRPGLVYEQYF

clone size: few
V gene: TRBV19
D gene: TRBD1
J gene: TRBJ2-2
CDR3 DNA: TGTGCCAGTAGCAGGGGGCGCTTAGAAGCCGGGGAGCTGTTTTTT
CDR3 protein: CASSRGRLEAGELFF

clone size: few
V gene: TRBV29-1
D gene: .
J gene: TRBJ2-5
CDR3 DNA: TGCAGCGTTGACCCACAAGTCCAAGAGACCCAGTACTTC
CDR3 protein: CSVDPQVQETQYF

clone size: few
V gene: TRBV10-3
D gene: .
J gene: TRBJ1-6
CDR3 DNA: TGTGCCATCAACCAGGGTTGGTCCTATAATTCACCCCTCCACTTT
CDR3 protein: CAINQGWSYNSPLHF

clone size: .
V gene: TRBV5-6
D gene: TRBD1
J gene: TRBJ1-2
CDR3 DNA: TGTGCCAGCAGCCTCGGACAGGGGAGTGACGGCTACACCTTC
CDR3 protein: CASSLGQGSDGYTF

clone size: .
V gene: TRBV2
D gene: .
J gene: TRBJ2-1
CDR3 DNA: TGTGCCAGCAGTGAACGCAGGGGTTATGAGCAGTTCTTC
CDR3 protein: CASSERRGYEQFF

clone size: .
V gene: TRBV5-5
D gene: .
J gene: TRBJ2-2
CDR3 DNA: TGTGCCAGCAGCTTGGGCAGGGTAGGCGGGGAGCTGTTTTTT
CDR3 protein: CASSLGRVGGELFF

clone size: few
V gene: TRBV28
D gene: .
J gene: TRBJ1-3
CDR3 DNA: TGTGCCAGCAGTTTCAGATCTGGAAACACCATATATTTT
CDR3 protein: CASSFRSGNTIYF

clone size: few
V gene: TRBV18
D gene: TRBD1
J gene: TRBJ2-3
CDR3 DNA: TGTGCCAGCTCGATAGACAGGGGCTTGGGCACAGATACGCAGTATTTT
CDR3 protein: CASSIDRGLGTDTQYF

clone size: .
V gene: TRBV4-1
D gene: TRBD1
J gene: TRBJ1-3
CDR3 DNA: TGCGCCAGCAGCCAAGGAGACAGGGGGCATGGAAACACCATATATTTT
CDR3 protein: CASSQGDRGHGNTIYF

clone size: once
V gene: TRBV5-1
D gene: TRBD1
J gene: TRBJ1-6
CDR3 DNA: TGCGCCAGCAGCTACGGACAGGGGAGCAGTTCACCCCTCCACTTT
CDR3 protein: CASSYGQGSSSPLHF

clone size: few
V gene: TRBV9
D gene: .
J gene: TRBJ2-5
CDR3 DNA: TGTGCCAGCAGCGTTCAGGGAGTACAAGAGACCCAGTACTTC
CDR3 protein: CASSVQGVQETQYF

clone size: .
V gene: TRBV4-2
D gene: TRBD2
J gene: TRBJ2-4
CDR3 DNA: TGTGCCAGCAGCCAAGCGGGGGGGCTGATATACATTCAGTACTTC
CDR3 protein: CASSQAGGLIYIQYF

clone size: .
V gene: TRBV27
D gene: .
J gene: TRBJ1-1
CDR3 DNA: TGTGCCAGCAGGGCAGGGGATATCTTAGTAGCTTTCTTT
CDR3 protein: CASRAGDILVAFF

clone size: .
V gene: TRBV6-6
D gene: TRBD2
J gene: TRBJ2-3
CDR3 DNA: TGTGCCAGCAGTTACTCGAACAGCGGGGGTCAAAATACGCAGTATTTT
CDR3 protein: CASSYSNSGGQNTQYF

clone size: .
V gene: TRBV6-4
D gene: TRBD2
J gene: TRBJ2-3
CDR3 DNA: TGTGCCAGCAGTGAGACTAGCGTTGAGGCAGATACGCAGTATTTT
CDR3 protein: CASSETSVEADTQYF

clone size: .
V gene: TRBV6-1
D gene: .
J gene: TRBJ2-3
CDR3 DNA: TGTGCCAGCAGTAGCGGTACGAATACGCAGTATTTT
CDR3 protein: CASSSGTNTQYF